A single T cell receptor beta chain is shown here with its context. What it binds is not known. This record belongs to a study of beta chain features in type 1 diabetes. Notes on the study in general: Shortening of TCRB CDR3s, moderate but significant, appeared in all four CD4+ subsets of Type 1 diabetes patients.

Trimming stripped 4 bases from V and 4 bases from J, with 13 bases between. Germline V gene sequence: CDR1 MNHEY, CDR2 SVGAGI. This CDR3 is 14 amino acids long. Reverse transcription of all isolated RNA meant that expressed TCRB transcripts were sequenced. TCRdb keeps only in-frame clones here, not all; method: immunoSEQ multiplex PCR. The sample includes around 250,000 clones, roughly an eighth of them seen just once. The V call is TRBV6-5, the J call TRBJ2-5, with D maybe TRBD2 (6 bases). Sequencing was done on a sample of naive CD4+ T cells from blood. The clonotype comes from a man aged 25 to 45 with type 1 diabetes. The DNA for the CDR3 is TGTGCCAGCAGTTGGAGGGAGATCGGAGAGACCCAGTACTTC. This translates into CASSWREIGETQYF.